Listed below are T cell receptor beta chains from one sample, sequenced in a study of blood T cell repertoires in COVID-19. Some clones are missing from TCRdb's copy, which holds only in-frame ones; the method was immunoSEQ multiplex PCR. The sample lists approximately 170,000 clones, approximately 86% occurring once. The sequenced material came from peripheral blood. The receptor set was obtained from a woman older than 75 with active or convalescent COVID-19. The CDR3 runs from the conserved cysteine through the conserved F or W. D genes are given only for firm matches. The size of a clone is reported for some rows only, either as once, few or many, or as a class for expanded clones.

>-|TRBV9|TRBJ1-2|-
TGTGCCAGCAGCGGTAGAGACCCCCGTCGGTCACAGCCAATACTCTATGGCTACACCTTC
CASSGRDPRRSQPILYGYTF
>TRBD2|TRBV10-3|TRBJ2-5|-
TGTGCCACCCAGTCGGGGGGGTTGGAGACCCAGTACTTC
CATQSGGLETQYF
>-|TRBV28|TRBJ1-5|once
TGTGCCAGCAGCATCGGTGATTATAGCAATCAGCCCCAGCATTTT
CASSIGDYSNQPQHF
>TRBD2|TRBV5-6|TRBJ2-3|once
TGTGCCAGCAGCCAACGACTAGCGGGATCGGCAGATACGCAGTATTTT
CASSQRLAGSADTQYF
>TRBD2|TRBV5-1|TRBJ2-1|few
TGCGCCAGCAGCTTGGGACTAGCGGGAGATGAGCAGTTCTTC
CASSLGLAGDEQFF
>TRBD1|TRBV27|TRBJ1-5|few
TGTGCCAGCGGAAAACAGGGGTATCAGCCCCAGCATTTT
CASGKQGYQPQHF
>-|TRBV4-1|TRBJ1-3|-
TGCGCCAGCAGCCAAGATCCTACAGGGTCGGGTGGAAACACCATATATTTT
CASSQDPTGSGGNTIYF
>-|TRBV28|TRBJ2-1|-
TGTGCCAGCAGTTTTCGAGCGCACCCCCGATACAATGAGCAGTTCTTC
CASSFRAHPRYNEQFF
>TRBD2|TRBV5-1|TRBJ2-5|once
TGCGCCAGCAGCTCCCCCATGGGAGGGCAAGAGACCCAGTACTTC
CASSSPMGGQETQYF
>TRBD2|TRBV5-1|TRBJ2-7|-
TGCGCCAGCAGCTTCGGGACTAGCGCAGGCTACGAGCAGTACTTC
CASSFGTSAGYEQYF
>-|TRBV19|TRBJ2-7|-
TGTGCCAGTAGTCCTGTTAGCGGAACCTACGAGCAGTACTTC
CASSPVSGTYEQYF
>-|TRBV5-6|TRBJ2-7|-
TGTGCCAGCCTCAACTACAGGGTCCCCCCCTACGAGCAGTACTTC
CASLNYRVPPYEQYF
>-|TRBV2|TRBJ2-3|-
TGTGCCAGCAAGCCGGAGGCAGATACGCAGTATTTT
CASKPEADTQYF
>TRBD2|TRBV6-2/TRBV6-3|TRBJ2-7|-
TGTGCCAGCAGTTACTCGAGCGGGAGGGCCCTCGAGCAGTACTTC
CASSYSSGRALEQYF
>-|TRBV24-1|TRBJ2-4|-
TGTGCCACCTCTCTGGCGGGCGAAAACATTCAGTACTTC
CATSLAGENIQYF
>TRBD2|TRBV6-5|TRBJ2-1|few
TGTGCCAGCCCGAAGGAGGCTAGCGGGAGCAATGAGCAGTTCTTC
CASPKEASGSNEQFF
>TRBD1|TRBV24-1|TRBJ1-1|-
TGTGCCACCAGTGATGGGGGACAGGGGGACACTGAAGCTTTCTTT
CATSDGGQGDTEAFF
>TRBD2|TRBV10-3|TRBJ2-7|-
TGTGCCGCCTCTAGCGGGAGCTCCTACGAGCAGTACTTC
CAASSGSSYEQYF
>-|TRBV27|TRBJ1-1|-
TGTGCCAGCAGCCGATTGGAGTACACTGAAGCTTTCTTT
CASSRLEYTEAFF
>-|TRBV20-1|TRBJ1-1|-
TGCAGTGCTAGTAAAAGACTTCGGAACACTGAAGCTTTCTTT
CSASKRLRNTEAFF
>-|TRBV4-1|TRBJ2-5|-
TGCGCCAGCAGCCGAGGGGCGGGACAAGAGACCCAGTACTTC
CASSRGAGQETQYF
>TRBD1|TRBV11-2|TRBJ1-5|-
TGTGCCAGCAGCTTAGTATTGGGGACAGGGGGTCAGCCCCAGCATTTT
CASSLVLGTGGQPQHF
>TRBD2|TRBV15|TRBJ2-1|-
TGTGCCACCAGCCCACCGGGAAGCGGGATACGCAATGAGCAGTTCTTC
CATSPPGSGIRNEQFF
>TRBD2|TRBV5-6|TRBJ2-1|-
TGTGCCAGCAGCTTTTGGACTAGCGGGACAAGGTTCTTC
CASSFWTSGTRFF
>TRBD2|TRBV3-1/TRBV3-2|TRBJ2-3|once
TGTGCCAGCAGCCAAGGTCTAGCGGGGCTCACAGATACGCAGTATTTT
CASSQGLAGLTDTQYF
>-|TRBV7-2|TRBJ2-1|-
TGTGCCAGCAGCCGGGACTTCAGCAATGAGCAGTTCTTC
CASSRDFSNEQFF